This T cell receptor beta chain is from a study of blood T cell repertoires in COVID-19. Background on the study: The samples span acute and convalescent COVID-19 from the United States, Italy and Spain.

TCRdb's table, derived via immunoSEQ multiplex PCR, lists solely in-frame clones and lacks some. The table lists some 380,000 clones, nearly 90% of them singletons. CDR3 size: 13 residues. The ends lost 7 bases at V and 1 base at J; junction bases unmatched: 2. Source material: peripheral blood. This rearrangement joins TRBV12-3 or TRBV12-4 to TRBJ2-3, with TRBD2 matching over 7 bases. The source of this sequence is a man aged 18 to 29 with active or convalescent COVID-19. CDR3 in DNA: TGTGCCAGCAACCGGGGGGGCACAGATACGCAGTATTTT. Translation: CASNRGGTDTQYF.